Listed here are 31 T cell receptor beta chains from one sample, sequenced in a study of cytomegalovirus exposure and HLA in healthy donors. Primers for the PCR totalled 60 Vbeta and 13 Jbeta. Profiled with immunoSEQ multiplex PCR; TCRdb holds only in-frame clones, not every one. The table lists some 130,000 clones, roughly 74% of them singletons. Sequenced material: PBMCs. The receptors stem from a woman in her fifties or sixties in good health and CMV-seropositive.

The V gene is TRBV7-9, the J gene TRBJ1-2; 9 bases align to TRBD1. Looked up from germline, CDR1 is SEHNR and CDR2 is FQNEAQ (reference sequence). The junction had 14 bases not matched to a gene; V was cut back by 7 bases and J by 2 bases. The CDR3 is made up of 17 amino acids. This CDR3 is CASTHRGPSAWNYGYTF. The CDR3 nucleotides are TGTGCCAGCACCCACAGGGGGCCTAGCGCCTGGAACTATGGCTACACCTTC.

The chain carries TRBV2 and TRBJ1-1; maybe TRBD1 (6 bases). Trimming pared 6 bases from V and 3 bases from J, leaving 14 bases between. The CDR3 is made up of 14 amino acids. Germline values: CDR1 SNHLY, CDR2 FYNNEI. The DNA for the CDR3 is TGTGCCAGCAGGGGGGGGCGCCGGGACACTGAAGCTTTCTTT. Its protein is CASRGGRRDTEAFF.

This chain connects TRBV6-1 to TRBJ1-5, with D perhaps TRBD1 (5 bases). In germline, CDR1 is MNHNS, CDR2 SASEGT. CDR3 size: 16 residues. With 2 bases removed from V and 2 bases from J, the gap between germline ends came to 13 bases. CDR3 loop: CASSEWGGPRNQPQHF. The CDR3 nucleotides are TGTGCCAGCAGTGAATGGGGGGGTCCTCGCAATCAGCCCCAGCATTTT.

In its sample, this clone was seen a few times. V is TRBV6-1 and J is TRBJ1-5; TRBD1 is a possible D gene (5 bases). There are 13 residues in the CDR3. From germline, CDR1 is MNHNS and CDR2 SASEGT. The V end was cut by 7 bases, the J end by 4 bases, with 11 bases between. CDR3 protein: CASTRGLNQPQHF. CDR3 in DNA: TGTGCCAGCACGCGGGGACTAAATCAGCCCCAGCATTTT.

This chain uses TRBV6-5 with TRBJ1-6; TRBD1 might be the D (6 bases). The ends were cut back, 6 bases at V and 9 bases at J, with 15 bases in the middle. The CDR3 contains 14 residues. CDR1 is MNHEY, CDR2 SVGAGI, per germline. CDR3: CASRKTGGGSPLHF. The CDR3 DNA reads TGTGCCAGCAGGAAGACAGGAGGAGGTTCACCCCTCCACTTT.

The genes are TRBV4-1 and TRBJ1-2; 9 positions agree with TRBD1. J was trimmed by 4 bases and V by 0 bases; bases with no gene match: 9. Germline CDR1 is MGHRA and CDR2 is YSYEKL. The CDR3 is made up of 17 amino acids. The chain's CDR3 is CASSQDQNRGLIYGYTF. The DNA for the CDR3 is TGCGCCAGCAGCCAAGACCAAAACAGGGGGCTGATCTATGGCTACACCTTC.

The chain uses TRBV7-2 and TRBJ2-2; D is possibly TRBD1 (5 bases). Trimming took off 1 base at V and 6 bases at J, with 9 bases between the two ends. CDR3 size: 14 residues. CDR1 is SGHTA and CDR2 is FQGNSA in the germline V gene. As DNA, the CDR3 is TGTGCCAGCAGCTTAGTTACAGGCTCCGGGGAGCTGTTTTTT. This sequence encodes CASSLVTGSGELFF.

The V and J genes are TRBV19 and TRBJ2-1; unclear D gene. The V gene's germline CDR1 is LNHDA and CDR2 SQIVND (reference sequence). V was shortened by 3 bases and J by 6 bases, with 15 bases between the two germline ends. CDR3 size: 15 residues. CDR3 region: CASSMVLQSSNEQFF. The CDR3 bases are TGTGCCAGTAGTATGGTTTTGCAGTCCAGCAATGAGCAGTTCTTC.

This clone was counted only a few times. V is TRBV6-1 and J is TRBJ2-7; 7 nucleotides match TRBD2. The CDR3 contains 14 residues. V lost 6 bases to trimming and J lost 5 bases; unmatched junction nucleotides: 10. CDR1 is MNHNS and CDR2 is SASEGT in the germline V gene. In nucleotides, the CDR3 is TGTGCCAGCAGCTTACCCGGGACTAACCACGAGCAGTACTTC. It codes for CASSLPGTNHEQYF.

The chain joins TRBV5-1 to TRBJ1-5, with a possible D match to TRBD1 (5 bases). V was shortened by 4 bases and J by 2 bases, with 13 bases between the two germline ends. CDR3 length equals 15 residues. The germline CDR1 and CDR2 sequences are SGHRS and YFSETQ. The CDR3 loop is CASSAGPGGNQPQHF. The CDR3 coding sequence is TGCGCCAGCAGCGCCGGGCCGGGGGGCAATCAGCCCCAGCATTTT.

This clone occurred a few times. The V gene is TRBV2, the J gene TRBJ1-5; D uncertain. CDR3 length equals 15 residues. Trimming left V 2 bases short and J 1 base short, with 9 bases between. Germline V gene lookup returns CDR1 SNHLY and CDR2 FYNNEI. CDR3 sequence reads: CASSEMRMSNQPQHF. Here the CDR3 DNA reads TGTGCCAGCAGTGAAATGCGGATGAGCAATCAGCCCCAGCATTTT.

Turning to this clone: The junction differs from germline at one of its ends, possibly a read error. This chain joins TRBV7-9 and TRBJ1-2, with D perhaps matching TRBD1 (6 bases). The CDR3 is made up of 12 amino acids. Germline-derived CDR1 and CDR2 are SEHNR and FQNEAQ (reference sequence). CDR3 loop: CSSSPGVYGYTF. CDR3 coding DNA: TGTTCCAGCAGCCCAGGGGTCTATGGCTACACCTTC.

The V call is TRBV4-1, the J call TRBJ1-5; no clear D gene. This CDR3 is built from 16 residues. Germline CDR1 reads MGHRA; CDR2 reads YSYEKL. The V and J ends lost 1 base and 1 base respectively, with 11 bases between them. Written as DNA, the CDR3 is TGCGCCAGCAGCCAAGTTCTGGGGAGGAGCAATCAGCCCCAGCATTTT. Its translation is CASSQVLGRSNQPQHF.

The sample holds one count of this clone. The chain uses TRBV18 and TRBJ1-1; the match to TRBD1 covers 7 bases. CDR1 and CDR2 (germline): KGHSH, LQKENI. The CDR3 has 14 residues. J was trimmed by 4 bases and V by 6 bases; bases with no gene match: 8. CDR3 protein: CASSQMTGITEAFF. CDR3 nucleotide sequence: TGTGCCAGCTCCCAAATGACAGGGATCACTGAAGCTTTCTTT.

This clone was detected only once. The chain links TRBV7-6 to TRBJ2-5; the D gene is possibly TRBD1 (5 bases). Trimming removed 3 bases from V and 2 bases from J, with 10 bases in between. The germline gives CDR1 SGHVS, CDR2 FNYEAQ. The CDR3 length is 14 residues. CDR3 loop: CASSFNQGQETQYF. The CDR3 DNA follows: TGTGCCAGCAGCTTTAACCAGGGTCAAGAGACCCAGTACTTC.

The chain carries TRBV6-1 and TRBJ1-2; tentatively, D is TRBD1 (5 bases). Germline V CDR1 and CDR2: MNHNS, SASEGT. There are 14 residues in the CDR3. Between the trimmed V and J ends, which lost 4 bases and 3 bases, there was a span of 12 bases. CDR3 protein: CASSGPGRDYGYTF. DNA of the CDR3: TGTGCCAGCAGTGGACCAGGCAGGGACTATGGCTACACCTTC.

The chain joins TRBV5-1 to TRBJ2-6; D gene uncertain. The CDR3 extends over 14 amino acids. Germline CDR1 SGHRS, CDR2 YFSETQ. V shed 6 bases and J shed 1 base, with 8 bases lying between them. This chain's CDR3 is CASKVTSGANVLTF. CDR3 nucleotide sequence: TGCGCCAGCAAAGTGACTTCTGGGGCCAACGTCCTGACTTTC. Using reference TRBV5-1 and TRBJ2-6 for the parts outside the CDR3, the full variable domain is KAGVTQTPRYLIKTRGQQVTLSCSPISGHRSVSWYQQTPGQGLQFLFEYFSETQRNKGNFPGRFSGRQFSNSRSEMNVSTLELGDSALYLCASKVTSGANVLTFGAGSRLTVL.

In its sample, this clone was seen once. The chain recombines TRBV14 with TRBJ2-3, with 8 bases that match TRBD2. Per the germline V gene, CDR1 is SGHDN and CDR2 is FVKESK. This CDR3 contains 14 residues. V was clipped by 6 bases and J by 4 bases; unmatched bases: 6. DNA of the CDR3: TGTGCCAGCAGTGCAGCGGGGGCATCAGATACGCAGTATTTT. As protein: CASSAAGASDTQYF.

This chain links TRBV9 with TRBJ1-1; no definite D call. From germline, CDR1 is SGDLS and CDR2 YYNGEE. This CDR3 comprises 17 residues. Trimming took off 0 bases at V and 1 base at J, with 16 bases between the two ends. CDR3 DNA: TGTGCCAGCAGCGTAGGGAGGTCCTGGACGGCGAACACTGAAGCTTTCTTT. The encoded protein is CASSVGRSWTANTEAFF.

The V call is TRBV20-1, the J call TRBJ1-2; TRBD1 might be the D (6 bases). V dropped 7 bases and J dropped 5 bases, with 11 bases sitting between them. Germline V CDR1 and CDR2: DFQATT, SNEGSKA (reference sequence). The CDR3 is 11 residues long. CDR3 in amino acids: CSGYQGYGYTF. The CDR3 region has the DNA TGCAGTGGGTATCAGGGGTATGGCTACACCTTC.

This rearrangement joins TRBV5-8 to TRBJ2-5; 7 bases are a match to TRBD1. V shed 2 bases and J 4 bases; nucleotides not matched to a gene: 14. The CDR3 consists of 17 residues. Germline assignment: CDR1 SGHTS and CDR2 YDEGEE. The CDR3 reads CASSFARGFDVGETQYF. CDR3 DNA sequence: TGTGCCAGCAGCTTTGCCAGGGGGTTCGATGTCGGAGAGACCCAGTACTTC.

The chain joins TRBV4-1 to TRBJ1-2; D not certain. Germline V gene sequence: CDR1 MGHRA, CDR2 YSYEKL. V was clipped by 0 bases and J by 6 bases, with 14 bases between them. The CDR3 totals 15 residues. Here the CDR3 DNA reads TGCGCCAGCAGCCAAGATGTAGGGTGGCGGGATGGCTACACCTTC. Its protein product is CASSQDVGWRDGYTF.

The chain uses TRBV10-2 and TRBJ1-4; the D gene is possibly TRBD1 (5 bases). The germline gives CDR1 WSHSY, CDR2 SAAADI. CDR3 length: 15 residues. Trimming shortened V by 4 bases and J by 4 bases, and 13 bases separated the two germline ends. Here the CDR3 reads CASSGQGPLNEKLFF. In DNA form, the CDR3 reads TGCGCCAGCAGTGGGCAGGGTCCGCTTAATGAAAAACTGTTTTTT.

The rearrangement uses TRBV4-1 and TRBJ2-5, with 8 bases aligning to TRBD2. The CDR3 runs to 14 residues. CDR1 MGHRA and CDR2 YSYEKL come from the germline V gene. The junction had 3 bases not matched to a gene; V was cut back by 4 bases and J by 2 bases. The CDR3: CASSRGTSQETQYF. DNA for the CDR3: TGCGCCAGCAGCCGAGGGACTAGTCAAGAGACCCAGTACTTC.

The rearrangement joins TRBV18 to TRBJ1-3; 9 nucleotides line up with TRBD1. This CDR3 region has 17 residues. CDR1 is KGHSH, CDR2 LQKENI, per germline. V shed 4 bases and J 4 bases; nucleotides not matched to a gene: 11. The CDR3 sequence: CASSLNAITGGGNTIYF. CDR3 coding DNA: TGTGCCAGCTCACTCAACGCAATTACAGGGGGCGGAAACACCATATATTTT.

The gene calls are TRBV6-5 and TRBJ1-1; D unresolved. This CDR3 spans 13 amino acids. The V end was cut by 6 bases, the J end by 1 base, with 9 bases between. Germline V gene data show CDR1 as MNHEY and CDR2 as SVGAGI. In DNA, the CDR3 is TGTGCCAGCAGGCCCACCAGGAACACTGAAGCTTTCTTT. This sequence encodes CASRPTRNTEAFF.

This rearrangement joins TRBV9 to TRBJ1-4; D remains ambiguous. This CDR3 comprises 14 residues. Germline CDR1 is SGDLS and CDR2 is YYNGEE. V lost 0 bases to trimming and J lost 8 bases, with 11 bases between them. DNA of the CDR3: TGTGCCAGCAGCGTAGGAGAGGGTTACGAAAAACTGTTTTTT. It yields the protein CASSVGEGYEKLFF.

The V and J genes are TRBV15 and TRBJ1-1, with 11 bases aligning to TRBD1. CDR1 and CDR2 (germline): LNHNV, YYDKDF (reference sequence). There are 16 residues in the CDR3. V lost 3 bases, J lost 5 bases, and 8 bases stayed unmatched. CDR3 loop: CATSRVSGTGGTEAFF. Here the CDR3 DNA reads TGTGCCACCAGCAGGGTATCCGGGACAGGGGGGACTGAAGCTTTCTTT.

V usage is TRBV5-1 and J usage is TRBJ1-1, with D hard to call. The CDR3 has 15 amino acids. V lost 4 bases to trimming and J lost 0 bases, with 13 bases between them. Germline lookup yields CDR1 SGHRS and CDR2 YFSETQ. CDR3 nucleotides: TGCGCCAGCAGCCGCGGATCCGGGATGAACACTGAAGCTTTCTTT. The encoded protein is CASSRGSGMNTEAFF.

Comment on this clone: A junction boundary mismatches the germline segment, possibly from a read error. The rearrangement joins TRBV7-9 to TRBJ2-5; 7 positions match TRBD2. This CDR3 comprises 16 residues. CDR1 and CDR2 (germline): SEHNR, FQNEAQ (reference sequence). CDR3 sequence reads: CSSSSTSVGQGETQYF. The CDR3 bases are TGTTCCAGCAGCAGTACTAGCGTAGGCCAAGGAGAGACCCAGTACTTC.

This rearrangement joins TRBV5-1 to TRBJ2-7, with 7 bases identical to TRBD1. The CDR3 extends over 12 amino acids. V lost 8 bases and J lost 6; bases outside the gene matches: 8. CDR1 and CDR2 from the germline V gene are SGHRS and YFSETQ. The CDR3 DNA is TGCGCCAGGGGGACAGAGAGATCCGAGCAGTACTTC. It specifies CARGTERSEQYF. Supplemented by reference TRBV5-1 and TRBJ2-7, the full variable domain reads KAGVTQTPRYLIKTRGQQVTLSCSPISGHRSVSWYQQTPGQGLQFLFEYFSETQRNKGNFPGRFSGRQFSNSRSEMNVSTLELGDSALYLCARGTERSEQYFGPGTRLTVT.